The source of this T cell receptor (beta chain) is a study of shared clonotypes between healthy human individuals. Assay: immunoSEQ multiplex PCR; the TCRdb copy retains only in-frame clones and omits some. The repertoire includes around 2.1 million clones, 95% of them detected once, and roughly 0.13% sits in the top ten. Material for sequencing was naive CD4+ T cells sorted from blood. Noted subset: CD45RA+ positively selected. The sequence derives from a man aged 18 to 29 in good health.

The CDR3 here is CASSPGTEKLFF. CDR3 nucleotides: TGTGCCAGCTCACCCGGAACCGAAAAACTGTTTTTT. The rearrangement joins TRBV18 to TRBJ1-4, with D uncertain. The germline V gene encodes CDR1 KGHSH and CDR2 LQKENI. The length of the CDR3 is 12 residues. Trimming removed 3 bases from V and 8 bases from J, with 7 bases in between. The full variable domain, in which reference TRBV18 and TRBJ1-4 provide the parts outside the CDR3, is NAGVMQNPRHLVRRRGQEARLRCSPMKGHSHVYWYRQLPEEGLKFMVYLQKENIIDESGMPKERFSAEFPKEGPSILRIQQVVRGDSAAYFCASSPGTEKLFFGSGTQLSVL.